This TCR beta chain originates from a study of T cells after posttransplantation cyclophosphamide. Produced via immunoSEQ multiplex PCR; TCRdb's table is partial and in-frame only. Altogether about 33,000 clones were found in the sample, and no singletons occur. Study-level results: After PTCy, TRB diversity resembled that of CNI/methotrexate controls. Donor CD8+ memory clones often dominated recipient blood repertoires at later times.

This clone came up many times. Antigen unknown. This CDR3 comprises 19 residues. The V and J ends lost 0 bases and 1 base, in that order; junction bases with no gene match: 8. Germline CDR1 is SGHTA and CDR2 is FQGNSA. On the day of bone marrow donation, the related graft donor provided peripheral blood. The chain has TRBV7-2 and TRBJ2-3; 12 bases line up with TRBD2. The material sequenced was PBMCs. The sequence came from a girl aged 5-17 years in good health, CMV-negative, and a related stem cell transplant donor. CDR3 nucleotide sequence: TGTGCCAGCAGCTTAGCGCTGGCTAGCGGGAGGGCCGGCACAGATACGCAGTATTTT. Translated, it gives CASSLALASGRAGTDTQYF.